This TCR beta chain originates from a study of chemoradiotherapy in HPV16-positive cancers (dated by TCRdb to 2021 to 2024). With regard to the full study: Using functional T-cell assays on cells from a couple of HPV16-positive patients, the researchers defined candidate HPV-specific T-cell clones and common TCR motifs. The study asked whether T-cell immunity against the HPV oncoproteins E6 and E7 changes during chemoradiotherapy and whether it affects survival. Next, the candidate HPV-specific TCRs and motifs were followed in TCR repertoires from 80 to 90 patients with HPV-related cancers.

The CDR3 numbers 13 residues from cysteine through phenylalanine. Left in the record is the CDR3 DNA by itself, 39 bases read in frame from the first base. From a lookup of the germline V gene, CDR1 and CDR2 are SGHTA and FQGNSA. The trim is 3 bases for V and 1 base for J, with a gap of 4 bases between the germline ends. Results and caveats for the whole study, not just this receptor: The functional definition of HPV-specific T cells was derived from only a couple of HPV16-positive patients, and the survival association was reported for HPV16-positive patients. In HPV16-positive patients, expansion of HPV-responsive T cells during chemoradiotherapy was associated with improved recurrence-free survival. Expansion of candidate HPV-specific clones and E7-related TCR motifs was observed in the tumor microenvironment during treatment, whereas no such expansion was observed for non-HPV-specific T cells.

Repertoires were sampled repeatedly over the course of chemoradiotherapy, so clonal expansion could be followed in the tumor microenvironment. Points on this clone: What antigen it recognizes has not been identified. Base qualities are missing; no much larger clone stands one base away.

Receptors were amplified or captured by the immunoSEQ multiplex PCR assay. TCRdb re-hosts the immuneACCESS table, in-frame sequences only. Its copies lack some clones; in the studies checked, an unresolved V gene accounts for under half of them, and the cause for the rest is not known. Present in this sample are about 17,000 clones, 90% of which were seen just once. The top ten clonotypes cover approximately 14% of the sample. This clonotype was obtained from a human donor with HPV-associated anogenital cancer. The sequence joins TRBV7-2 to TRBJ2-1; the D gene identity is not certain. The sequences come from blood, collected from a patient who underwent chemoradiotherapy. The CDR3 is CASSLGSYNEQFF. In nucleotides, the sequence is TGTGCCAGCAGCTTGGGGTCCTACAATGAGCAGTTCTTC.